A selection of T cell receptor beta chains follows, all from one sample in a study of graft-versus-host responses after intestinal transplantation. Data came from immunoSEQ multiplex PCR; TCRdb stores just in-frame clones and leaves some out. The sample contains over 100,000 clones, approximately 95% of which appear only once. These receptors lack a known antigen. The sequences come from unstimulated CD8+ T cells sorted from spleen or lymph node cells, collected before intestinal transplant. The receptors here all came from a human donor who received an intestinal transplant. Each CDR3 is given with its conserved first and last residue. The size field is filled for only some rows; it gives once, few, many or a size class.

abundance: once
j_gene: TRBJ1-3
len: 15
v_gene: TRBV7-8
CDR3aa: CASSPGGGSGNTIYF

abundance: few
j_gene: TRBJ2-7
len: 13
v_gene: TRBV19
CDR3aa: CASTPRDGDEQYF

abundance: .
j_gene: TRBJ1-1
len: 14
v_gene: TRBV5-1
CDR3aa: CASSLRGSATEAFF

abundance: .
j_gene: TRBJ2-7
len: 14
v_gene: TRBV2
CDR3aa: CASLGQGVTYEQYF

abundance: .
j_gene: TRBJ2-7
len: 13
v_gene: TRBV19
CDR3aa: CASSNRVGYEQYF

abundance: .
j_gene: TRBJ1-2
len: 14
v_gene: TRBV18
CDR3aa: CASSPVMEVHGYTF

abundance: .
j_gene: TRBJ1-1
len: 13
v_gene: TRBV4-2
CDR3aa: CASSQAANTEAFF

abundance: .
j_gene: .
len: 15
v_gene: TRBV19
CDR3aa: CASSSHRDRDYEQYF

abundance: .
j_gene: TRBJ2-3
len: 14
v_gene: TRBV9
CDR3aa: CASSVEGSTDTQYF

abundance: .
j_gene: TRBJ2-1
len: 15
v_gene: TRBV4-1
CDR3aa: CASSQIEVSYNEQFF

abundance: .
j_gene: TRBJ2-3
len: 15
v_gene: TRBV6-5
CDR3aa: CASSYGREVGDTQYF

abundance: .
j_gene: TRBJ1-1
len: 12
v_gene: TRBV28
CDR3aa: CATLLGGTEAFF

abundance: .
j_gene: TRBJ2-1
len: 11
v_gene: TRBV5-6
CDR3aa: CASSRKETQFF

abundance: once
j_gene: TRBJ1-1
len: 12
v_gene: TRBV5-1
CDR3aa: CASSLDRGEAFF

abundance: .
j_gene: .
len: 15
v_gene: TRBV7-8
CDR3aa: CASSLGTSGFYEQYF

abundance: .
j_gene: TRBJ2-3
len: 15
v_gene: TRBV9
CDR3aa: CASSVVDGSPDTQYF

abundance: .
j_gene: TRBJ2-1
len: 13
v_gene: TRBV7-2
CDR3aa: CASSQKASNEQFF

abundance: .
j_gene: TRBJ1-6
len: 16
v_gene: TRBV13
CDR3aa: CASSFGGSSYNSPLHF

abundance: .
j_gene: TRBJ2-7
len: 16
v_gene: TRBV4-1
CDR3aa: CASSQGTTGESTQQYF

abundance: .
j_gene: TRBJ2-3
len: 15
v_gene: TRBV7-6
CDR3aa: CASSLAGRGTDTQYF

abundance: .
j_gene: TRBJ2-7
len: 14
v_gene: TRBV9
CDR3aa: CASSVYGSSYEQYF

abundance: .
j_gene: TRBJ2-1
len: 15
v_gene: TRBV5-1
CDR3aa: CASSLRPRAGDEQFF

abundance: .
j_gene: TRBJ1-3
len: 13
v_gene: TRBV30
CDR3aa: CAWSVSSGNTIYF

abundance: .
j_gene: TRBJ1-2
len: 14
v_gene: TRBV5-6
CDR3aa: CASSTPYGTEGYTF

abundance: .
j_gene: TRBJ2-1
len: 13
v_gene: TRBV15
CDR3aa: CATSRVTGKMEFF

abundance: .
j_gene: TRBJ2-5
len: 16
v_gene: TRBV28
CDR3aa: CASSSPHGTNQGTQYF

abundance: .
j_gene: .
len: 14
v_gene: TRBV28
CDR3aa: CASRGGQGRDEQYF

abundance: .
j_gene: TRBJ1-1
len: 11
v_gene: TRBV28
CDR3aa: CASSLGPKAFF

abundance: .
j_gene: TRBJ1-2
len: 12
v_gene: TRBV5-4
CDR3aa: CASSRTTRGYTF

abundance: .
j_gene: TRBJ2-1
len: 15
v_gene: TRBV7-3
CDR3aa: CASSSTGNSYNEQFF

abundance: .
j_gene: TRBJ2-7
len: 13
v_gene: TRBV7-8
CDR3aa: CASSLARAYEQYF

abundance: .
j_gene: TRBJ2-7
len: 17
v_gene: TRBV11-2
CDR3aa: CASSSPVESALSYEQYF

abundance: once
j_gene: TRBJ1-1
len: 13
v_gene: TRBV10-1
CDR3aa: CASSPTRTARAFF

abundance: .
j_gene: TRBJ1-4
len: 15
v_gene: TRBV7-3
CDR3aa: CASSLTGSANEKLFF

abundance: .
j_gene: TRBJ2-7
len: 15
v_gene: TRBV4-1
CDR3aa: CASSPWRGPGNEQYF

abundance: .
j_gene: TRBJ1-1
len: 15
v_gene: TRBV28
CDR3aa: CASSLDRGLGTEAFF

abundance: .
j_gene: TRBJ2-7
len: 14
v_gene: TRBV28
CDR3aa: CASSSTGFWYEQYF

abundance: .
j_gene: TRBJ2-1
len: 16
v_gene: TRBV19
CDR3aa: CASSSDILVGYNEQFF

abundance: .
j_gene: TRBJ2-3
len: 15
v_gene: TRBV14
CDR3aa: CASSNVGGGTDTQYF

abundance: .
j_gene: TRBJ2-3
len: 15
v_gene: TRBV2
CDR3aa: CAIKGGRAGTDTQYF

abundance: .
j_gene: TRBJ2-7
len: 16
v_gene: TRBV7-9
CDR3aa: CASSPSGHGRPGEQYF

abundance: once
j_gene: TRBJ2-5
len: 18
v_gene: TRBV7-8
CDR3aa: CASSLVALRSQRVETQYF

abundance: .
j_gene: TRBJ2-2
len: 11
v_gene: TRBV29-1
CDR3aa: CSVGLGRELFF

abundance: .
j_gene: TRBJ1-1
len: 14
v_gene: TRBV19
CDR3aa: CASSFGQGWTEAFF

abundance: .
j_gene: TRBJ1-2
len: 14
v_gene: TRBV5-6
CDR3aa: CASSLERNNYGYTF

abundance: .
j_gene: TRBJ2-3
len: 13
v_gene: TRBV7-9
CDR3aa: CASSVTEADTQYF

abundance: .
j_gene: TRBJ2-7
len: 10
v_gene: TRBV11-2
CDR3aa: CASSSYEQYF

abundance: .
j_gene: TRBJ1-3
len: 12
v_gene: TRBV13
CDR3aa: CAGSYRGNTIYF

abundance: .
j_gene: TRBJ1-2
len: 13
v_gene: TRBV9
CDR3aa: CASSEEQGYGYTF

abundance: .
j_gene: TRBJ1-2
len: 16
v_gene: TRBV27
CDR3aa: CASSPFSDRVNYGYTF

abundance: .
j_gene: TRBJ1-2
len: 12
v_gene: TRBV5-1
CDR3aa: CASSLDNYGYTF

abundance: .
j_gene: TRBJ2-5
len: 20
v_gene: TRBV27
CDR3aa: CASSSIPPGLAGERAETQYF